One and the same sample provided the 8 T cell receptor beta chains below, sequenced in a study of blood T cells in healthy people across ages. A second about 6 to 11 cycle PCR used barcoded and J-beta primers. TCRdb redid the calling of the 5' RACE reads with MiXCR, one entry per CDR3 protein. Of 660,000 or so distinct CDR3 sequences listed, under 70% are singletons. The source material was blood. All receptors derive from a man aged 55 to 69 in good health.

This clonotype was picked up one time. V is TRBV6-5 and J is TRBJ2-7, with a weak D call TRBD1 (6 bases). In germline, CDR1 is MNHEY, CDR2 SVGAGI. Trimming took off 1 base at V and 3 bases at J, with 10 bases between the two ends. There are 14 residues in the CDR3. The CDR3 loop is CASSYLGQNYEQYF. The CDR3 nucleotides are TGTGCCAGCAGTTACTTAGGACAGAACTACGAGCAGTACTTC.

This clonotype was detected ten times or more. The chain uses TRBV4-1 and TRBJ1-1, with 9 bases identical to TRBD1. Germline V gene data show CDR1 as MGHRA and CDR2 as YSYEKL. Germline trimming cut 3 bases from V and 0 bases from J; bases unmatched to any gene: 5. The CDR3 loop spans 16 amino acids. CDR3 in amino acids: CASSQPRDRVNTEAFF. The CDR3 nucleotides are TGCGCCAGCAGCCAGCCCCGGGACAGGGTGAACACTGAAGCTTTCTTT.

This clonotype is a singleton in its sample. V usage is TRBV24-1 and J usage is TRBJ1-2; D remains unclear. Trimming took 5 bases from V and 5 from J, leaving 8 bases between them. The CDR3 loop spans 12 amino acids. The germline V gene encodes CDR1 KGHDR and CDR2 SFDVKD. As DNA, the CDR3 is TGTGCCACCAGTGCTGGCGGATATGGCTACACCTTC. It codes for CATSAGGYGYTF.

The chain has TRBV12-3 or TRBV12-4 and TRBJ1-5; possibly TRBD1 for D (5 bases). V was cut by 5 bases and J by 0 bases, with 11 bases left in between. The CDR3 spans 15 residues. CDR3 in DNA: TGTGCCAGCAGTCCTCAGGGACTTAGCAATCAGCCCCAGCATTTT. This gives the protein CASSPQGLSNQPQHF.

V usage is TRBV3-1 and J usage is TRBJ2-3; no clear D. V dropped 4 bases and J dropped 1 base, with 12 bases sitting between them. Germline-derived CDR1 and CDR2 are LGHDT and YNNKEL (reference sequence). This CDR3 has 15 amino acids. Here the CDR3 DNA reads TGTGCCAGCAGCCCCGACTGGGGTGGCACAGATACGCAGTATTTT. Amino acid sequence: CASSPDWGGTDTQYF.

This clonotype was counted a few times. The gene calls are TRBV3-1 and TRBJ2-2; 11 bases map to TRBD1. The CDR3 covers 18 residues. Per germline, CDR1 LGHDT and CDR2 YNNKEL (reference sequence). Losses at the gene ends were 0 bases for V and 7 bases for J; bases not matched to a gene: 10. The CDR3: CASSQDFRTGGWVGELFF. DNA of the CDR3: TGTGCCAGCAGCCAAGATTTTCGGACAGGGGGCTGGGTCGGGGAGCTGTTTTTT. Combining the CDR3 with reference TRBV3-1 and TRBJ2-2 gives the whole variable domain DTAVSQTPKYLVTQMGNDKSIKCEQNLGHDTMYWYKQDSKKFLKIMFSYNNKELIINETVPNRFSPKSPDKAHLNLHINSLELGDSAVYFCASSQDFRTGGWVGELFFGEGSRLTVL.

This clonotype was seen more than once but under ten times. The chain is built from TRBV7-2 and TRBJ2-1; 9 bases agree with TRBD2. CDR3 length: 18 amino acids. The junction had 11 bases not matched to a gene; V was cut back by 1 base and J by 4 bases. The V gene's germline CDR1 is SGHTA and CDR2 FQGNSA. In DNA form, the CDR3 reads TGTGCCAGCAGCTTAGTGGGGTTGGGGCTAGCGGGGTACAATGAGCAGTTCTTC. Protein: CASSLVGLGLAGYNEQFF.

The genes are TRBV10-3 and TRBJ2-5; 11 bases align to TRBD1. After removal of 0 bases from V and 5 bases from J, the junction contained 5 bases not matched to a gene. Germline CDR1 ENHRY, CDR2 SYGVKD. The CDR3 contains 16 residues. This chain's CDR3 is CAISESRTGGGETQYF. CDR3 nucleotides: TGTGCCATCAGTGAGTCCCGGACAGGGGGCGGGGAGACCCAGTACTTC.